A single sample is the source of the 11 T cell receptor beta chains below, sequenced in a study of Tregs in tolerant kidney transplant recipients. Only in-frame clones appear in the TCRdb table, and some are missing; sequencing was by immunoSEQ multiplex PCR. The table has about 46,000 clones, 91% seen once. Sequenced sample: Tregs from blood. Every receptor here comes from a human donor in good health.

The chain's CDR3 is CASSLELAYEQYF. The CDR3 region has the DNA TGTGCCAGCAGCTTAGAGTTAGCTTACGAGCAGTACTTC. This sequence joins TRBV7-6 and TRBJ2-7; D remains ambiguous. CDR1 SGHVS and CDR2 FNYEAQ come from the germline V gene. V was trimmed by 1 base and J by 4 bases, leaving 8 bases between them. The length of the CDR3 is 13 residues.

This CDR3 is CASSLGDSRTYGYTF. CDR3 nucleotides: TGCGCCAGCAGCTTGGGGGACAGCCGAACCTATGGCTACACCTTC. J is TRBJ1-2 and V is TRBV5-1; 7 bases are shared with TRBD1. The CDR3 runs to 15 residues. In germline, CDR1 is SGHRS, CDR2 YFSETQ. V trimming: 0 bases; J trimming: 4 bases; junction bases outside the gene matches: 6.

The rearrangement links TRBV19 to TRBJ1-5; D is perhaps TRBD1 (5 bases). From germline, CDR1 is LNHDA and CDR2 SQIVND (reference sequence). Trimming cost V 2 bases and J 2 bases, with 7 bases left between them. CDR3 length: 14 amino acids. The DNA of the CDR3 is TGTGCCAGTAGTATAAGCAGGGGCAATCAGCCCCAGCATTTT. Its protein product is CASSISRGNQPQHF.

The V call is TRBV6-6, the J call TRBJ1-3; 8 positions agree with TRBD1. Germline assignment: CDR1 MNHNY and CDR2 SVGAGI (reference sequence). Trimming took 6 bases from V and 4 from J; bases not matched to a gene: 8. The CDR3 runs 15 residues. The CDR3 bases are TGTGCCAGCAGCTTCGGACAGGGCAGGGGAAACACCATATATTTT. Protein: CASSFGQGRGNTIYF.

Here the CDR3 DNA reads TGTGCCAGCAGTACAGGGCAACGTAATGAGCAGTTCTTC. Translated, it gives CASSTGQRNEQFF. The chain combines TRBV2 with TRBJ2-1, with D maybe TRBD1 (6 bases). V dropped 5 bases and J dropped 7 bases, with 12 bases sitting between them. The CDR3 consists of 13 residues. Germline loops: CDR1 SNHLY, CDR2 FYNNEI. Full variable domain (missing parts from reference TRBV2 and TRBJ2-1): EPEVTQTPSHQVTQMGQEVILRCVPISNHLYFYWYRQILGQKVEFLVSFYNNEISEKSEIFDDQFSVERPDGSNFTLKIRSTKLEDSAMYFCASSTGQRNEQFFGPGTRLTVL.

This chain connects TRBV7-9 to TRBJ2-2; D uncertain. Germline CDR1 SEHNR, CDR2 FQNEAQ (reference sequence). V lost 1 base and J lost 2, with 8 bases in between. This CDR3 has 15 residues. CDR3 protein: CASSLVDDNTGELFF. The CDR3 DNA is TGTGCCAGCAGCTTAGTAGACGACAACACCGGGGAGCTGTTTTTT. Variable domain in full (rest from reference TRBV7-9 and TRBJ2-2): DTGVSQNPRHKITKRGQNVTFRCDPISEHNRLYWYRQTLGQGPEFLTYFQNEAQLEKSRLLSDRFSAERPKGSFSTLEIQRTEQGDSAMYLCASSLVDDNTGELFFGEGSRLTVL.

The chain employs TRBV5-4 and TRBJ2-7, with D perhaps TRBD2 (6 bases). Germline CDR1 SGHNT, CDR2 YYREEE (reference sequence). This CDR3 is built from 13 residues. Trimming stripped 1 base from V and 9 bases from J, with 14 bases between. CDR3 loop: CASSLFSAGGQYF. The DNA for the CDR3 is TGTGCCAGCAGCTTGTTCTCGGCCGGGGGGCAGTACTTC.

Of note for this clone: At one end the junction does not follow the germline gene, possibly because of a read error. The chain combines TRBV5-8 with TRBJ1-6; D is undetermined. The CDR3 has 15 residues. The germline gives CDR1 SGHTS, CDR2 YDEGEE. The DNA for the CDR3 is TGTGCCAGCAGCTTGGGGCCTCAAATGTATTCACCCCTCTACTTT. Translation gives CASSLGPQMYSPLYF.

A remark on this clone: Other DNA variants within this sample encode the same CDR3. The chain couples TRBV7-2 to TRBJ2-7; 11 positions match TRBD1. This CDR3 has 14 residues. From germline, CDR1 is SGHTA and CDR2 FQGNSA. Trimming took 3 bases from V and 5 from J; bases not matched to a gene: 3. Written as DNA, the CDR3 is TGTGCCAGCAGCTTTCGGACAGGGGGCCACGAGCAGTACTTC. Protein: CASSFRTGGHEQYF.

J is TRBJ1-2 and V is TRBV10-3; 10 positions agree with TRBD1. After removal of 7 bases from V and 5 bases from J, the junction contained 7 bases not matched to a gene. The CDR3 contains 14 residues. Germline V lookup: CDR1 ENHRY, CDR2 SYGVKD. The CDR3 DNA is TGTGCCATCAACCGGGACAGGGGTGGATATGGCTACACCTTC. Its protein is CAINRDRGGYGYTF.

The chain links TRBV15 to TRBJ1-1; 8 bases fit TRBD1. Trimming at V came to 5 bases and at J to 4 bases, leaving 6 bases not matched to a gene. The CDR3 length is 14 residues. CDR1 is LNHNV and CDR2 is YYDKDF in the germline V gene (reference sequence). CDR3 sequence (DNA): TGTGCCACCAGCTTACAGGGGGGTTCCACTGAAGCTTTCTTT. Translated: CATSLQGGSTEAFF. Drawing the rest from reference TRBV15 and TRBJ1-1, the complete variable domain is DAMVIQNPRYQVTQFGKPVTLSCSQTLNHNVMYWYQQKSSQAPKLLFHYYDKDFNNEADTPDNFQSRRPNTSFCFLDIRSPGLGDTAMYLCATSLQGGSTEAFFGQGTRLTVV.